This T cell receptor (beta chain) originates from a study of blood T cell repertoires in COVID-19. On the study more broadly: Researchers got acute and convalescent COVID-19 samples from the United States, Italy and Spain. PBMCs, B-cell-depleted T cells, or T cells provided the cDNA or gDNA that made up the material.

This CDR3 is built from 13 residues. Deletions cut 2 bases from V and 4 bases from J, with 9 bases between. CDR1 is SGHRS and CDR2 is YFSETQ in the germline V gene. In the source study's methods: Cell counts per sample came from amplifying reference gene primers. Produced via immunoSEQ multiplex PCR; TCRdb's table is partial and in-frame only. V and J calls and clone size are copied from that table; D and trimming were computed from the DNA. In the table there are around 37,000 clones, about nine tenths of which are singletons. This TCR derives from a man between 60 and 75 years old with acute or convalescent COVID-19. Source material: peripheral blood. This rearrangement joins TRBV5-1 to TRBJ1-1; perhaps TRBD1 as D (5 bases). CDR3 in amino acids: CASSFYQGTEAFF. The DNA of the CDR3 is TGCGCCAGCAGCTTTTACCAGGGCACTGAAGCTTTCTTT.